These T cell receptor beta chains were read from a single sample in a study of tumor-infiltrating lymphocytes in primary liver carcinoma. Via MiXCR, TCRdb re-called the multiplex PCR reads, giving one row per CDR3 protein. The table lists about 210,000 distinct CDR3 sequences, around 85% of them singletons. Sequenced input: tumor tissue from primary liver carcinoma. The receptors were gathered from a middle-aged man with primary liver carcinoma and hepatitis B virus infection. Each CDR3 is given with its conserved first and last residue. D genes are given only for firm matches. Some rows have no size entry. The others give once, few or many, or a class for an expanded clone.

j_call: TRBJ1-1
clone_size: NA
d_call: NA
v_call: TRBV11-2
cdr3_nt: TGTGCCAGCAGCTTACCCCTGAACACTGAAGCTTTCTTC
cdr3_aa: CASSLPLNTEAFF

j_call: TRBJ2-1
clone_size: NA
d_call: NA
v_call: TRBV6-1
cdr3_nt: TGTGCCACCAACATAGGGGACTCCTACAATGAGCAGTTCTTC
cdr3_aa: CATNIGDSYNEQFF

j_call: TRBJ1-1
clone_size: few
d_call: NA
v_call: TRBV4-2
cdr3_nt: TGTGCTAGCAGCCAAGATCGTGGGAACACTGAAACTTTCTTT
cdr3_aa: CASSQDRGNTETFF

j_call: TRBJ2-1
clone_size: NA
d_call: TRBD2
v_call: TRBV5-1
cdr3_nt: TGCGCCAGCAGCCCCAACAGGCGATCGACTAGCGGGAGCTCCTACAATGAGCAGTTCTTC
cdr3_aa: CASSPNRRSTSGSSYNEQFF

j_call: TRBJ2-4
clone_size: NA
d_call: NA
v_call: TRBV5-5
cdr3_nt: TGTCTCAGCAGCAGGGATCTAGGGGACATTCAGTACTTC
cdr3_aa: CLSSRDLGDIQYF

j_call: TRBJ2-5
clone_size: NA
d_call: NA
v_call: TRBV29-1
cdr3_nt: NA
cdr3_aa: CSVGDGILESQYF

j_call: TRBJ1-2
clone_size: NA
d_call: NA
v_call: TRBV12-3/TRBV12-4
cdr3_nt: TGTGCCAGCAGTTTAGCTTCGACATTGGCCGAGAACTATGGCTACACCTTC
cdr3_aa: CASSLASTLAENYGYTF

j_call: TRBJ2-7
clone_size: NA
d_call: NA
v_call: TRBV6-1
cdr3_nt: TGTACCAGCAGCGCCGGAGGGAATAGCTACGAGCCGTACTTC
cdr3_aa: CTSSAGGNSYEPYF

j_call: TRBJ2-1
clone_size: NA
d_call: TRBD2
v_call: TRBV5-1
cdr3_nt: TGCGCCAACAGCACGGGACTAGCGGGGAACATTGAGCAGTTCTTC
cdr3_aa: CANSTGLAGNIEQFF

j_call: TRBJ2-5
clone_size: NA
d_call: NA
v_call: TRBV6-1
cdr3_nt: TGTGCCAGCAGTGAAAAGGGACAACGGGGATACTTC
cdr3_aa: CASSEKGQRGYF

j_call: TRBJ2-2
clone_size: NA
d_call: NA
v_call: TRBV11-1
cdr3_nt: TGTCTCAGCAGCTTTTGGGATACCGGGGAGCTGTTTTTT
cdr3_aa: CLSSFWDTGELFF

j_call: TRBJ2-7
clone_size: NA
d_call: TRBD2
v_call: TRBV28
cdr3_nt: TGTGCCAGCAGTTCCCGGACTAGCAGTTTCGGAGAGCAGAACTTC
cdr3_aa: CASSSRTSSFGEQNF

j_call: TRBJ2-4
clone_size: NA
d_call: NA
v_call: TRBV30
cdr3_nt: TGTGCCTTGGAGACTTCGGTAGCCAAAAACATTCAGTACTTC
cdr3_aa: CALETSVAKNIQYF

j_call: TRBJ2-6
clone_size: NA
d_call: TRBD1
v_call: TRBV18
cdr3_nt: TGTGCCAGCTCACCGGCAGGGGGCCGCCTGTCTGGAGCCAACGTCCTGACTTTC
cdr3_aa: CASSPAGGRLSGANVLTF

j_call: TRBJ2-7
clone_size: few
d_call: NA
v_call: TRBV7-9
cdr3_nt: TGTGCCAGTAGCACTACGGGCCCCCCATACGAGCACTACTTC
cdr3_aa: CASSTTGPPYEHYF

j_call: TRBJ2-1
clone_size: NA
d_call: NA
v_call: TRBV2
cdr3_nt: TGTGCCACCAGTTGGCAGGCTACCAATGAGCAGTTCTTC
cdr3_aa: CATSWQATNEQFF

j_call: TRBJ1-2
clone_size: NA
d_call: TRBD1
v_call: TRBV28
cdr3_nt: TGTGCCAGCAACCGACAGGGGGTAGAGGGTTACACCTTC
cdr3_aa: CASNRQGVEGYTF

j_call: TRBJ2-6
clone_size: NA
d_call: TRBD1
v_call: TRBV6-6
cdr3_nt: TGTGCCAGTAGTCCCGGGACAGTAACTCTGCGGGCCAACGTCCTGACTTTC
cdr3_aa: CASSPGTVTLRANVLTF

j_call: TRBJ1-2
clone_size: NA
d_call: NA
v_call: TRBV12-3/TRBV12-4
cdr3_nt: TGTACCAGCAGTTTAAGGGGCGTCGACTATGGCTACATATTC
cdr3_aa: CTSSLRGVDYGYIF

j_call: TRBJ2-3
clone_size: NA
d_call: NA
v_call: TRBV29-1
cdr3_nt: TGCAGCGTTGGGGCGCTGAGCACATATACGCAGTATTTT
cdr3_aa: CSVGALSTYTQYF

j_call: TRBJ2-2
clone_size: NA
d_call: TRBD2
v_call: TRBV6-1
cdr3_nt: TGTGCCAGCAAATATATTAGCGGGAGACGGAGCGGGGAGCTGTTTTTT
cdr3_aa: CASKYISGRRSGELFF

j_call: TRBJ2-7
clone_size: NA
d_call: NA
v_call: TRBV5-1
cdr3_nt: TGCACCAGCAGCTTCAGGACTATCGTAACTGGGGGAAGCTACGAGCAGTACTTC
cdr3_aa: CTSSFRTIVTGGSYEQYF

j_call: TRBJ2-1
clone_size: NA
d_call: NA
v_call: TRBV11-1
cdr3_nt: TGTACCAGCAGCTTAGCGCTTGGATGGCGCCAGTTCTTC
cdr3_aa: CTSSLALGWRQFF

j_call: TRBJ2-4
clone_size: NA
d_call: TRBD2
v_call: TRBV29-1
cdr3_nt: TGCAGCGCTGTTCCCGAGACTAGCGGGACTAAATACTTC
cdr3_aa: CSAVPETSGTKYF

j_call: TRBJ2-7
clone_size: NA
d_call: NA
v_call: TRBV11-1
cdr3_nt: TGTGCCAGCAGCTTGCTTCCAGGGGACGCCTACGAGCAGTACTTC
cdr3_aa: CASSLLPGDAYEQYF

j_call: TRBJ2-7
clone_size: NA
d_call: TRBD2
v_call: TRBV29-1
cdr3_nt: TGCAGCGTCGGGGCTAGCGGGACGTCTGGGGAGCAGTACTTC
cdr3_aa: CSVGASGTSGEQYF

j_call: TRBJ2-3
clone_size: NA
d_call: TRBD2
v_call: TRBV6-6
cdr3_nt: TGTGCCAGCAGTTACCGCGGGGGTGCTAGCACAGATACGCAGTATTTT
cdr3_aa: CASSYRGGASTDTQYF

j_call: TRBJ2-5
clone_size: NA
d_call: NA
v_call: TRBV4-2
cdr3_nt: TGTGGCAGCAGCCAAGAACGGGGGGCGGGGGAGACCCAGTACTTC
cdr3_aa: CGSSQERGAGETQYF

j_call: TRBJ2-7
clone_size: NA
d_call: NA
v_call: TRBV29-1
cdr3_nt: TGCAGCGCCATGACATCTTGGACCGGCACTGCCTACGAGCGGTACTTC
cdr3_aa: CSAMTSWTGTAYERYF

j_call: TRBJ2-7
clone_size: NA
d_call: TRBD2
v_call: TRBV6-2/TRBV6-3
cdr3_nt: TGTGCTAGCAGTTACCGACTAGCAACCGAACAGTACTTC
cdr3_aa: CASSYRLATEQYF

j_call: TRBJ2-1
clone_size: NA
d_call: TRBD1
v_call: TRBV7-9
cdr3_nt: TGTGCCAATATCCAAGACAAGGGGGCTTCCTACAATGAGCAGTTCTTC
cdr3_aa: CANIQDKGASYNEQFF